This paragraph covers one T cell receptor beta chain sequence. No antigen is known for it. The PCR used 60 Vbeta and 13 Jbeta primers. The repertoire was sequenced with immunoSEQ multiplex PCR; TCRdb's copy has only in-frame clones and lacks some. The data hold approximately 190,000 clones, with 65% to 85% observed a single time. The data were taken from a study of cytomegalovirus exposure and HLA in healthy donors. General study findings and limits: The study put 150 to 200 TCR beta chains on its list as cytomegalovirus-associated. Across donors, sequencing depth was assumed by presence/absence analyses to be roughly uniform. Per a later analysis, HLA-associated TCR beta chains showed more clonal expansion than other, equally common TCR beta chains. Reportedly, cytomegalovirus status was diagnosed with high sensitivity and specificity.

V was pared by 4 bases and J by 0 bases, with 12 bases between. The CDR3 has 16 residues. In germline, CDR1 is LGHNA, CDR2 YNFKEQ. Specimen: PBMCs. The TCR sequence derives from a man aged 40-55 years in good health and CMV-seropositive. The J gene is TRBJ2-2, the V gene TRBV4-2; D perhaps matches TRBD1 (5 bases). CDR3 coding DNA: TGTGCCAGCAGCCGTAGGACAAGCGCGAACACCGGGGAGCTGTTTTTT. Translating gives CASSRRTSANTGELFF.